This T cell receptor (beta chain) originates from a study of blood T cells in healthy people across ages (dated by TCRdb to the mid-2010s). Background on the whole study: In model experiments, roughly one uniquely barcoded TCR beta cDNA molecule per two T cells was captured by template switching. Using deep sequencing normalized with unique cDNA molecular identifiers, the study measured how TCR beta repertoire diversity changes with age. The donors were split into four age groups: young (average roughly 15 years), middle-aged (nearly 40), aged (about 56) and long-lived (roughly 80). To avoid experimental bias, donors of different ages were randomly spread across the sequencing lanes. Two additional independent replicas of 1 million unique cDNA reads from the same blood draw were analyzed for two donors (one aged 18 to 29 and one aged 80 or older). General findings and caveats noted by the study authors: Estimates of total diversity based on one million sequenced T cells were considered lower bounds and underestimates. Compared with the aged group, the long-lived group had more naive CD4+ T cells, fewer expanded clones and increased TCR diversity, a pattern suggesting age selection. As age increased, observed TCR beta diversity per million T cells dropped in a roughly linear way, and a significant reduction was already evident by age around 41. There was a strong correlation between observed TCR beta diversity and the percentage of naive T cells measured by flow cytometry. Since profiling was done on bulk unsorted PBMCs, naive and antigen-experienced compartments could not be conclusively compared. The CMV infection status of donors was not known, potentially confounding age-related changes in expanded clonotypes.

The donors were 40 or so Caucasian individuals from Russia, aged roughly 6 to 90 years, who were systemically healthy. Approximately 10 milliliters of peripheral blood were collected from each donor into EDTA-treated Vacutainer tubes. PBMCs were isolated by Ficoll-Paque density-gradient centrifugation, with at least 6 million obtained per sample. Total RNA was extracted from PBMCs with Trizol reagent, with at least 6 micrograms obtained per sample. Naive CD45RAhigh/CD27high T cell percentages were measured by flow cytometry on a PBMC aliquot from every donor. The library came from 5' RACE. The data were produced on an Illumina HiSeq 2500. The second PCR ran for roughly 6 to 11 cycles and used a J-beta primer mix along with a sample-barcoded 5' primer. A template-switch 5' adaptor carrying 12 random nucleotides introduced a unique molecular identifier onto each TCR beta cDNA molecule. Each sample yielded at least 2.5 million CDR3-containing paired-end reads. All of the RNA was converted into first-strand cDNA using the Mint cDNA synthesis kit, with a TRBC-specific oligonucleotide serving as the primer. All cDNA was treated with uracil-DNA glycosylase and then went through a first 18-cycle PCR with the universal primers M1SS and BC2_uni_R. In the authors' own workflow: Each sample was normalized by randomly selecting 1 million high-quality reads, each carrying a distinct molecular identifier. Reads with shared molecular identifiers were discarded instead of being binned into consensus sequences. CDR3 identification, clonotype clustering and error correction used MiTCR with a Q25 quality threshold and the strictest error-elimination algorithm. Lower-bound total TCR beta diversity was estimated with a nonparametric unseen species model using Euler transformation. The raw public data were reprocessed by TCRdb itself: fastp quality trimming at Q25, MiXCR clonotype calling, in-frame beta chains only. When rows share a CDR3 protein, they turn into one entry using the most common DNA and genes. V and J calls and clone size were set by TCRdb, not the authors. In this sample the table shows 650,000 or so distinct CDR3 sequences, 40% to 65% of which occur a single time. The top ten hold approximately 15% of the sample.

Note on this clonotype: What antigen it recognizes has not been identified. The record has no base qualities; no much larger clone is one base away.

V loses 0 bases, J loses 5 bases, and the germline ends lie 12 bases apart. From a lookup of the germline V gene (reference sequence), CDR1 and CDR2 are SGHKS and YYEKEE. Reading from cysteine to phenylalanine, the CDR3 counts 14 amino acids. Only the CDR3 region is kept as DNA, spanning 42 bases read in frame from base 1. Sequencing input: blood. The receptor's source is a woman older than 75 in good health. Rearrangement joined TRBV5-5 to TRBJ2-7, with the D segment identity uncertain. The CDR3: CASSLVLWGNEQYF. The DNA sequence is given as TGTGCCAGCAGCTTGGTTTTGTGGGGAAACGAGCAGTACTTC. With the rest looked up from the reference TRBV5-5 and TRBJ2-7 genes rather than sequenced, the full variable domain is DAGVTQSPTHLIKTRGQQVTLRCSPISGHKSVSWYQQVLGQGPQFIFQYYEKEERGRGNFPDRFSARQFPNYSSELNVNALLLGDSALYLCASSLVLWGNEQYFGPGTRLTVT.